The source of this T cell receptor beta chain is a study of siplizumab effects on memory and regulatory T cells. Clones were sequenced by immunoSEQ multiplex PCR, and TCRdb holds only the in-frame ones, with some missing. The sample has about 80,000 clones; 95% are singletons. Germline V gives CDR1 LNHDA, CDR2 SQIVND (reference sequence). J lost 3 bases, V lost 6 bases, and 1 base had no gene match. The CDR3 contains 14 residues. A remark on this clone: Its antigen remains unidentified.

Study results and caveats: The naive T cell population seemed more diverse than memory cells and seemed a major contributor to the alloresponse. For siplizumab cultures, the suppressive function of their proliferating Tregs was not confirmed.

The chain recombines TRBV19 with TRBJ2-2, with 10 bases identical to TRBD1. The TCR originated in a human donor in good health. The material sequenced was CD8+ T cells sorted from blood. In DNA, the CDR3 is TGTGCCAGTAGGGGACAGGGGTACACCGGGGAGCTGTTTTTT. Translated, it gives CASRGQGYTGELFF.